This T cell receptor beta chain was identified in a study of shared clonotypes between healthy human individuals. Assay used: immunoSEQ multiplex PCR; TCRdb lists only in-frame clones, some missing. The sample has hundreds of thousands of clones, around 67% seen once. CDR3 length equals 15 residues. Germline V gene data show CDR1 as SEHNR and CDR2 as FQNEAQ (reference sequence). V lost 4 bases and J lost 6, with 15 bases in between. Overall study results and limits: Clonotype sharing among donors was thought likely to change with sequencing depth.

Note on this clone: What it binds is not known.

The TCR comes from a woman aged 25 to 39 in good health. Sequencing was performed on memory CD4+ T cells sorted from blood. Subset defined: CD45RA-negative fraction. The chain links TRBV7-9 to TRBJ1-4, with D perhaps matching TRBD1 (6 bases). CDR3 coding DNA: TGTGCCAGCAGCTATTTGGACAGTATAGATGAAAAACTGTTTTTT. As protein: CASSYLDSIDEKLFF.